What follows describes a single T cell receptor beta chain. Its antigen is unknown. Use of 60 Vbeta and 13 Jbeta primers characterized the PCR. Profiling relied on immunoSEQ multiplex PCR, and the TCRdb table lists in-frame clones only, not all of them. This repertoire shows roughly 100,000 clones, approximately 83% found once; its top ten account for roughly 6.1%. This record belongs to a study of cytomegalovirus exposure and HLA in healthy donors. General study results and limits: Per a later analysis, 18,000 or so TCR beta sequences showed association with HLA alleles at 0.05 false discovery rate.

Trimming pared 2 bases from V and 3 bases from J, leaving 15 bases between. Germline CDR1 and CDR2: SGHNT and YYREEE (reference sequence). This CDR3 contains 16 residues. The origin of this receptor is a man aged 18 to 29 in good health and CMV-seronegative. The genes are TRBV5-4 and TRBJ2-1; the D gene is possibly TRBD2 (8 bases). Sequenced sample: PBMCs. In nucleotides, the CDR3 is TGTGCCAGCAGCTTTTTAGCGGGACAGAACTACAATGAGCAGTTCTTC. Protein sequence: CASSFLAGQNYNEQFF. The whole variable domain, remainder taken from reference TRBV5-4 and TRBJ2-1, is ETGVTQSPTHLIKTRGQQVTLRCSSQSGHNTVSWYQQALGQGPQFIFQYYREEENGRGNFPPRFSGLQFPNYSSELNVNALELDDSALYLCASSFLAGQNYNEQFFGPGTRLTVL.